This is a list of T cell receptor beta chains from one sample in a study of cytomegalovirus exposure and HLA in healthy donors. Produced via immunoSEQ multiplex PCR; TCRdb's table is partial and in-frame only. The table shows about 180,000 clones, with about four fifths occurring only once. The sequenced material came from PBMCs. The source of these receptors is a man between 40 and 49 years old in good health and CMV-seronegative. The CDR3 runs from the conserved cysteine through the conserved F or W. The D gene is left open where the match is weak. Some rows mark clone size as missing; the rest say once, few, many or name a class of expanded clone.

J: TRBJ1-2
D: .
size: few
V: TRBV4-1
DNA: TGCGCCAGCAGACGCAGTGGGGCACCTTATGGCTACACCTTC
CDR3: CASRRSGAPYGYTF

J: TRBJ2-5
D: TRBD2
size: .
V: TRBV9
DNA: TGTGCCAGCAGCGGCGGGGTAGCGGGGGGTCGGGTAGAGACCCAGTACTTC
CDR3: CASSGGVAGGRVETQYF

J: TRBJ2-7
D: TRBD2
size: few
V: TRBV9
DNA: TGTGCCAGCAGTGATCAGCGGGGCTCCTACGAGCAGTACTTC
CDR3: CASSDQRGSYEQYF

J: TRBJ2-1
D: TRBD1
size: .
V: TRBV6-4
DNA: TGTGCCAGCAGTGTTCAGGGGGCCAATGAGCAGTTCTTC
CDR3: CASSVQGANEQFF

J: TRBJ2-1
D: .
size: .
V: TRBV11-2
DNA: TGTGCCAGCAGCTTGACCGGGACTTACTACAATGAGCAGTTCTTC
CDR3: CASSLTGTYYNEQFF

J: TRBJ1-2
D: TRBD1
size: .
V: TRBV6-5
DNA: TGTGCCAGCACCCGACAGGGATACTATGGCTACACCTTC
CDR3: CASTRQGYYGYTF

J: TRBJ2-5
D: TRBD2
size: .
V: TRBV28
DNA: TGTGCCAGCAGCCAGACTAGCGGGGGAAGAATCGGGACCCAGTACTTC
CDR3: CASSQTSGGRIGTQYF

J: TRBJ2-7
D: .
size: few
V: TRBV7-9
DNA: TGTGCCAGCAGCTTCTCACAGGCAGCCGAGCAGTACTTC
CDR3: CASSFSQAAEQYF

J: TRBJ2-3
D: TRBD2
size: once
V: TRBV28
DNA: TGTGCCACATTGGGGCGGGAGGAGTCGACAGATACGCAGTATTTT
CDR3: CATLGREESTDTQYF

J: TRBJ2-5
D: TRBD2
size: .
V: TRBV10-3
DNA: TGTGCCATCACCCCGACTAGCGGGGAGACCCAGTACTTC
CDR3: CAITPTSGETQYF

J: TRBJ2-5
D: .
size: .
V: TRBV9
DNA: TGTGCCAGCAGCCCTCGCGGGGACCACCAAGAGACCCAGTACTTC
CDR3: CASSPRGDHQETQYF

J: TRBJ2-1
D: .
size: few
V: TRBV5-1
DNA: TGCGCCAGCAGCCAGGGCGGGGCGAGCGGTTACAATGAGCAGTTCTTC
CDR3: CASSQGGASGYNEQFF

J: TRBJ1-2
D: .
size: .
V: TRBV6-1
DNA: TGTGCCAGCAGTGGTTGGACTGGAGCTAACTATGGCTACACCTTC
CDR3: CASSGWTGANYGYTF

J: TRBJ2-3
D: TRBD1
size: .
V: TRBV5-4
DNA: TGTGCCAGCAGATCGTCAGGGGGCAGCACAGATACGCAGTATTTT
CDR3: CASRSSGGSTDTQYF

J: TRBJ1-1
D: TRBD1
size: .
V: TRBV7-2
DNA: TGTGCCAGCAGCCTAAATCTACGACAGGGCACTGAAGCTTTCTTT
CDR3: CASSLNLRQGTEAFF

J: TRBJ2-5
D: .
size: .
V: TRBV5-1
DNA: TGCGCCAGCAGCTTGGACGGGGGGCGGGAGACCCAGTACTTC
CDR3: CASSLDGGRETQYF

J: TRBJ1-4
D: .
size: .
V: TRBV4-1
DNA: TGCGCCAGCAGCCGCCCCAGGAATGCAACTAATGAAAAACTGTTTTTT
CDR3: CASSRPRNATNEKLFF

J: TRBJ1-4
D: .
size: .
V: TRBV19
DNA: TGTGCCAGTAGTATGCGGGCGGGTCTAATAGAAAAACTGTTTTTT
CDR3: CASSMRAGLIEKLFF

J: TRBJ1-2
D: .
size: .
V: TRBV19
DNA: TGTGCCAGTAGTATCCGCCGGGGATCCCATGGCTACACCTTC
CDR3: CASSIRRGSHGYTF

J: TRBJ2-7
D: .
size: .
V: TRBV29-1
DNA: TGCAGCGTCCTGGTCGGAGAGGAGCAGTACTTC
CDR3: CSVLVGEEQYF

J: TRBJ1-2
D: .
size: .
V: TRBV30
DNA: TGTGCCTGGAGTCACGACATTGGCTATGGCTACACCTTC
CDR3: CAWSHDIGYGYTF

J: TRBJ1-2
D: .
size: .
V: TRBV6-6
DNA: TGTGCCAGCACCCAATCAGAGGTGGATGGCTACACCTTC
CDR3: CASTQSEVDGYTF

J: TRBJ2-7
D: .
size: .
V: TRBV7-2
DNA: TGTGCCAGCAGCTTAGATGGGGGGGCGCGTTACTTC
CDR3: CASSLDGGARYF

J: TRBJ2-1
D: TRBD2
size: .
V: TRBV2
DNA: TGTGCCAGCAGTCGCGAAATTACTAGCGGGAGAGACTACAATGAGCAGTTCTTC
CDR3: CASSREITSGRDYNEQFF

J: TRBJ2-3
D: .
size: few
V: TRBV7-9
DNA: TGTGCCAGCAGGCCCCAGGGGTACACAGATACGCAGTATTTT
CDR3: CASRPQGYTDTQYF

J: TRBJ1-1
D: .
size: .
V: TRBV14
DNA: TGTGCCAGCCGGAAGAACCGGGGGGCTGGTGAAGCTTTCTTT
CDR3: CASRKNRGAGEAFF

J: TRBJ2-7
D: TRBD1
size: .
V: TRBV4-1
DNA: TGCGCCAGCAGCCAAGACCCCGGGACAGGCCGCTACGAGCAGTACTTC
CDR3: CASSQDPGTGRYEQYF

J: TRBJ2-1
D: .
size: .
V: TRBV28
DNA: TGTGCCAGCAGTTTATCACAGTCCTACAATGAGCAGTTCTTC
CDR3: CASSLSQSYNEQFF

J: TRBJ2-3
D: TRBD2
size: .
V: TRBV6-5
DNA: TGTGCCAGCAGTTACCGGGGCGGGGGGAGCACAGATACGCAGTATTTT
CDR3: CASSYRGGGSTDTQYF

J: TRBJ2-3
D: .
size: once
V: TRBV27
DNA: TGTGCCAGCAGTCCCTCCCCATTTGGGGGCGGCACAGATACGCAGTATTTT
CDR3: CASSPSPFGGGTDTQYF

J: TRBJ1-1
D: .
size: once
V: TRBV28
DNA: TGTGCCAGCAGTTTGGCCGGGGTGAACACTGAAGCTTTCTTT
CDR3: CASSLAGVNTEAFF

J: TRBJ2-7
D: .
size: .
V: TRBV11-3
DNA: TGTGCCAGCAGCTTAGTTTATCGGTCCTACGAGCAGTACTTC
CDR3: CASSLVYRSYEQYF

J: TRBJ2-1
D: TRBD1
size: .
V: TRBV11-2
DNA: TGTGCCAGCAGCCCGGCGGGGGGACAGGGGGTCAATGAGCAGTTCTTC
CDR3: CASSPAGGQGVNEQFF

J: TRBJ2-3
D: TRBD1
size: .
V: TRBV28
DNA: TGTGCCAGCAGTCCCTCCGGGACAGGGGCTCTCAGGGATACGCAGTATTTT
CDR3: CASSPSGTGALRDTQYF

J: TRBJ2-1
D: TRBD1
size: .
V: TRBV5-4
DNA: TGTGCCAGCAGCTTGGGGGGACAGGGCTCCTACAATGAGCAGTTCTTC
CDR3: CASSLGGQGSYNEQFF